This is a list of T cell receptor beta chains from one sample in a study of CD8 T cells in ankylosing spondylitis. TCRdb recomputed calls from the 5' RACE reads with MiXCR, one row per CDR3 protein. The sample lists over 150,000 distinct CDR3 sequences; 9.5% to 15% were seen once. The specimen sequenced was blood, either unsorted or a sorted T cell fraction (not recorded which). The receptor source for this set is a male donor with ankylosing spondylitis or in good health (not recorded which). CDR3s include the opening cysteine and the closing phenylalanine or tryptophan. A D gene is named only where the DNA matches it firmly. The size field is filled for only some rows; it gives once, few, many or a size class.

v_gene,j_gene,abundance,d_gene,CDR3nt,CDR3aa
TRBV7-2,TRBJ1-4,NA,NA,TGTGCCAGCAGCTCACTAGGGTTTGGTAATGAAAAACTGTTTTTT,CASSSLGFGNEKLFF
TRBV5-1,TRBJ2-1,NA,NA,TGCGCCAGCAGCTGGGACGGTGCCAGTGAGCAGTTCTTC,CASSWDGASEQFF
TRBV7-6,TRBJ2-3,few,TRBD2,TGTGCCAGCACCCTCGAAAGCGGGAGGACCACAGATACGCAGTATTTT,CASTLESGRTTDTQYF
TRBV7-8,TRBJ2-1,few,TRBD2,TGTGCCAGCAGCCCTCCCGGGACTAGCTACAATGAGCAGTTCTTC,CASSPPGTSYNEQFF
TRBV5-1,TRBJ1-2,many,TRBD1,TGCGCCAGCAGCGATGGACAGGGCGGCGATGGCTACACCTTC,CASSDGQGGDGYTF
TRBV5-6,TRBJ2-5,many,NA,TGTGCCAGCAGCCCCGGGATATCGGAGACCCAGTACTTC,CASSPGISETQYF
TRBV7-2,TRBJ2-7,few,TRBD2,TGTGCCAGCAGCTTAGCGCGGACTAGCCACGAGCAGTACTTC,CASSLARTSHEQYF
TRBV7-9,TRBJ2-2,NA,NA,TGTGCCAGCAGCCCGATGAACACCGGGGAGCTGTTTTTT,CASSPMNTGELFF
TRBV3-1,TRBJ2-3,NA,TRBD2,TGTGCCAGCAGCCAAGGAGTCCTAGCGGGAGTGGCAGATACGCAGTATTTT,CASSQGVLAGVADTQYF
TRBV2,TRBJ1-5,many,NA,TGTGCCAGCAGTGAGTGGCAGGGTCAGCCCCAGCATTTT,CASSEWQGQPQHF
TRBV7-9,TRBJ2-1,NA,NA,TGTGCCAGCAGTTTACTAGAGGGGATTTTTAATGAGCAGTTCTTC,CASSLLEGIFNEQFF
TRBV5-6,TRBJ2-7,few,NA,TGTGCCAGCAGCTTGGGTGCGTTAGGCTCTGTCGAGCAGTACTTC,CASSLGALGSVEQYF
TRBV6-1,TRBJ2-1,many,TRBD2,TGTGCCAGCACCGGGGAGGGGAGCTCCTACAATGAGCAGTTCTTC,CASTGEGSSYNEQFF
TRBV6-6,TRBJ2-3,few,NA,TGTGCCAGCAGTACCGGCGCCACAGATACGCAGTATTTT,CASSTGATDTQYF
TRBV7-9,TRBJ1-1,NA,NA,TGTGCCAGCAGCTTTGGGCCCACTGAAGCTTTCTTT,CASSFGPTEAFF
TRBV2,TRBJ2-7,NA,NA,TGTGCCAGCATCAGGGGCTCCCGGTCCTACGAGCAGTACTTC,CASIRGSRSYEQYF
TRBV20-1,TRBJ1-6,NA,TRBD1,TGCAGTGCTCGGACAGGGGACGAAAGTTCACCCCTCCACTTT,CSARTGDESSPLHF
TRBV10-3,TRBJ2-1,few,NA,TGTGCCATCAGTGCGGGCCCCGGGGAGGACGCCTCCTACAATGAGCAGTTCTTC,CAISAGPGEDASYNEQFF
TRBV2,TRBJ2-2,NA,NA,TGTGCCAGCAGTGAACTTCAGATCACCGGGGAGCTGTTTTTT,CASSELQITGELFF
TRBV6-1,TRBJ1-1,few,NA,TGTGCCAGCAGTGCACAGGCGATGAACACTGAAGCTTTCTTT,CASSAQAMNTEAFF
TRBV12-3/TRBV12-4,TRBJ1-1,NA,NA,TGTGCCAGCACCCTCGGGGGAGGGGTAACTGAAGCTTTCTTT,CASTLGGGVTEAFF